The clone carrying this T cell receptor beta chain was detected ten times or more. The antigen remains undetermined. Amplification of TCR alpha and beta CDR3 regions from RNA used iRepertoire nested multiplex PCR. Input was 100-400 ng of tissue mRNA or PBMC total RNA. TCRdb reprocessed the multiplex PCR reads with MiXCR, giving one entry per CDR3 protein. The table has some 6,200 distinct CDR3 sequences, 25% to 35% seen once; the top ten hold approximately 13%. The germline gives CDR1 SGHNT, CDR2 YYREEE (reference sequence). Trimming took 4 bases from V and 4 from J, leaving 12 bases between them. The CDR3 spans 15 residues. These data belong to a study of glioma-infiltrating T cells. General study findings and limits: Gliomas, especially low-grade, showed above-expected tissue-blood divergence; non-neoplastic patients showed below. Only very few CDR3 sequences appeared in both tissue and blood.

Sequenced input: glioma tissue, nonneoplastic brain tissue, or PBMCs (not recorded which). The chain uses TRBV5-4 and TRBJ2-6; no firm D call. This clonotype originated in a human donor with low-grade glioma or glioblastoma, undergoing nonglioma brain surgery, or in good health (not recorded which). DNA of the CDR3: TGTGCCAGCAGCCGACCCGCCGGGGGGGCCAACGTCCTGACTTTC. It specifies CASSRPAGGANVLTF.